This TCR beta chain was documented in a study of blood T cell repertoires in COVID-19. Study-level information: The United States, Italy and Spain provided the acute and convalescent COVID-19 samples.

Authors' data handling: The authors estimated nucleated cell counts from reference gene primer amplification. Data came from immunoSEQ multiplex PCR; TCRdb stores just in-frame clones and leaves some out. The DNA was the basis for D and trimming; V, J and clone size are from that table. The sample carries tens of thousands of clones, around 95% recorded once. The TCR comes from a human donor with active COVID-19. The donor label of this sample is uncertain. The material sequenced was peripheral blood.

CDR3 sequence reads: CASRIQGRETQYF. CDR3 in DNA: TGTGCCAGCAGGATACAGGGGAGAGAGACCCAGTACTTC. The rearrangement uses TRBV6-5 and TRBJ2-5; the match to TRBD1 covers 7 bases. The germline V gene has CDR1 MNHEY and CDR2 SVGAGI. Unmatched junction bases numbered 5, after V lost 6 bases and J lost 4 bases. The CDR3 loop spans 13 amino acids.